This is a list of T cell receptor beta chains from one sample in a study of T cells after posttransplantation cyclophosphamide. TCRdb's copy holds only in-frame clones and misses some; the assay was immunoSEQ multiplex PCR. The table lists 30,000 to 45,000 clones, no singletons, with roughly 1.1% in the top ten. Input material: PBMCs. These TCRs come from a girl under 18 in good health, CMV-negative, and a related stem cell transplant donor. The CDR3 runs from the conserved cysteine through the conserved F or W. D genes are given only for firm matches. Size is omitted from some rows. Given values are once, few, many or a class for expanded clones.

size,J,V,D,DNA,CDR3
.,TRBJ2-7,TRBV28,.,TGTGCCAGCAGATCGAGGGTCTACGAGCAGTACTTC,CASRSRVYEQYF
few,TRBJ1-2,TRBV28,.,TGTGCCAGCAGTTTCTTGTTACAGAACTATGGCTACACCTTC,CASSFLLQNYGYTF
few,TRBJ2-1,TRBV7-6,TRBD2,TGTGCCAGCAGCTTAAGGTTAGACCTAGCGGACTACAATGAGCAGTTCTTC,CASSLRLDLADYNEQFF
many,TRBJ1-2,TRBV19,.,TGTGCCAGTAGTACGCTATATGGCTACACCTTC,CASSTLYGYTF
few,TRBJ2-5,TRBV15,.,TGTGCCACCAGCAGAGAACTCGCGAAGACCCAGTACTTC,CATSRELAKTQYF
many,TRBJ2-7,TRBV6-6,.,TGTGCCAGCGCCACTTCCTACGAGCAGTACTTC,CASATSYEQYF
many,TRBJ2-3,TRBV4-1,.,TGCGCCAGCAGCCAAGATCCCCATCCCACAGATACGCAGTATTTT,CASSQDPHPTDTQYF
.,TRBJ1-2,TRBV6-1,.,TGTGCCAGCAGTGAGATATTTAGTGGTGGCTACACCTTC,CASSEIFSGGYTF
many,TRBJ1-4,TRBV10-3,TRBD1,TGTGCCATCAGTGAGGGGGGGACAGCCGCTGAAAAACTGTTTTTT,CAISEGGTAAEKLFF
.,TRBJ2-1,TRBV29-1,TRBD2,TGCAGCGTTGTATCTAGCGGGAGATCCCATGAGCAGTTCTTC,CSVVSSGRSHEQFF
many,TRBJ2-1,TRBV7-3,.,TGTGCCAGCAGCTTATACAAGTACAATGAGCAGTTCTTC,CASSLYKYNEQFF
many,TRBJ1-3,TRBV29-1,.,TGCAGCGTCGCACAGGTCTCTGGAAACACCATATATTTT,CSVAQVSGNTIYF
many,TRBJ2-2,TRBV12-5,TRBD1,TGTGCTAGTGCTATCCAGGGGGTCACCGGGGAGCTGTTTTTT,CASAIQGVTGELFF
.,TRBJ1-2,TRBV4-1,TRBD1,TGCGCCAGCAGGGGAGCGACAGGGTCCGGCTACACCTTC,CASRGATGSGYTF
many,TRBJ1-2,TRBV4-2,TRBD1,TGTGCCAGCAGCCGGACAGGAGCGCCTCTCTATGGCTACACCTTC,CASSRTGAPLYGYTF
many,TRBJ1-5,TRBV2,TRBD1,TGTGCCAGCACCAGGACAGGGGAACAGCCCCAGCATTTT,CASTRTGEQPQHF
few,TRBJ1-3,TRBV13,TRBD1,TGTGCCAGCAGCTCCCGGGACAGGGCCCTTTCCAGCTCTGGAAACACCATATATTTT,CASSSRDRALSSSGNTIYF
many,TRBJ2-3,TRBV6-5,.,TGTGCCAGCGGTAGCTTCCGTGGAGATACGCAGTATTTT,CASGSFRGDTQYF
many,TRBJ1-1,TRBV7-2,.,TGTGCCAGCATCGCGGGGGCCCTGAACACTGAAGCTTTCTTT,CASIAGALNTEAFF
many,TRBJ1-4,TRBV15,.,TGTGCCACCAGTCGAGGGCAGCCGTATGAAAAACTGTTTTTT,CATSRGQPYEKLFF
.,TRBJ2-7,TRBV20-1,.,TGCAGTGTGGCAGGGGCTTACGAGCAGTACTTC,CSVAGAYEQYF
few,TRBJ2-4,TRBV4-2,TRBD2,TGTGCCAGCAGCCAAGATGGGGCTAGCGGGCGTTATGGGGCCAAAAACATTCAGTACTTC,CASSQDGASGRYGAKNIQYF
few,TRBJ2-7,TRBV25-1,TRBD1,TGTGCCAGCAGTGATCGACAGGGAAGCTCCTACGAGCAGTACTTC,CASSDRQGSSYEQYF
many,TRBJ1-6,TRBV28,TRBD1,TGTGCCAGCAGTTTATTTTCCGGGACAGGGGGCCATTCACCCCTCCACTTT,CASSLFSGTGGHSPLHF
many,TRBJ1-2,TRBV5-5,.,TGTGCCAGCAGCTTGGCCGTTGGCCCGACAGATAACTATGGCTACACCTTC,CASSLAVGPTDNYGYTF
.,TRBJ1-1,TRBV14,.,TGTGCCAGCAGCTCCCAATCACAGGGTCTCACTGAAGCTTTCTTT,CASSSQSQGLTEAFF
many,TRBJ2-7,TRBV11-2,.,TGTGCCAGCAGCTTAGGTGGGCGGAGGGTTCAGCAGTACTTC,CASSLGGRRVQQYF
.,TRBJ2-3,TRBV5-1,.,TGCGCCAGCAGCTGGCCTAACAGGGCAGGCACAGATACGCAGTATTTT,CASSWPNRAGTDTQYF
many,TRBJ2-7,TRBV5-1,TRBD1,TGCGCCAGCAGAGGGGACAGGGATCCCTCCTACGAGCAGTACTTC,CASRGDRDPSYEQYF
.,TRBJ2-1,TRBV19,.,TGTGCCAGTAGTATAGCAGGGGGGTCCTACAATGAGCAGTTCTTC,CASSIAGGSYNEQFF
.,TRBJ2-2,TRBV9,.,TGTGCCAGCAGCACGAGGGACACCTCCGGGGAGCTGTTTTTT,CASSTRDTSGELFF
many,TRBJ2-1,TRBV6-1,TRBD1,TGTGCCAGCGGGACAGGGGGCTACAATGAGCAGTTCTTC,CASGTGGYNEQFF
many,TRBJ1-2,TRBV18,.,TGTGCCAGCTCCCCGGATAATTCGGGTGGCTACACCTTC,CASSPDNSGGYTF
few,TRBJ2-3,TRBV7-3,.,TGTGCCAGCCGGTATTCGAGCACAGATACGCAGTATTTT,CASRYSSTDTQYF
few,TRBJ2-6,TRBV15,TRBD1,TGTGCCACCAGCAGCCGGGACAGGGGGCTTGGGGCCAACGTCCTGACTTTC,CATSSRDRGLGANVLTF
many,TRBJ2-2,TRBV19,TRBD2,TGTGCCAGTAGTATTGGCGGGAGAGGTACCGGGGAGCTGTTTTTT,CASSIGGRGTGELFF
many,TRBJ1-2,TRBV4-1,TRBD1,TGCGCCAGCAGCCAAGTGGGACAGGCCTATGGCTACACCTTC,CASSQVGQAYGYTF
many,TRBJ1-5,TRBV15,TRBD1,TGTGCCACCAGCAGGGACAGGGAGAATCAGCCCCAGCATTTT,CATSRDRENQPQHF
.,TRBJ1-6,TRBV28,TRBD1,TGTGCCAGCCTTGAAGGGACAGCTTCACCCCTCCACTTT,CASLEGTASPLHF
many,TRBJ1-3,TRBV28,.,TGTGCCAGCAGTTTAAAGGCAGGAGGGTTATCTGGAAACACCATATATTTT,CASSLKAGGLSGNTIYF
.,TRBJ1-2,TRBV7-2,TRBD1,TGTGCCAGCAGCTCCGGGACAGGGGGTATGGGTGGCTACACCTTC,CASSSGTGGMGGYTF
.,TRBJ2-3,TRBV5-6,TRBD2,TGTGCCAGCAGCTTAGCGGGAGGGAGCACAGATACGCAGTATTTT,CASSLAGGSTDTQYF
many,TRBJ2-3,TRBV7-3,TRBD2,TGTGCCAGCAGCCCCCGGACTGAGGGCGGGGGTACGCAGTATTTT,CASSPRTEGGGTQYF
many,TRBJ2-7,TRBV28,TRBD1,TGTGCCAGCAGGTGGACAGGGGGGCTCAACGAGCAGTACTTC,CASRWTGGLNEQYF
few,TRBJ1-1,TRBV9,.,TGTGCCAGCAGCGTGGCAGGGGAGGGCACTGAAGCTTTCTTT,CASSVAGEGTEAFF